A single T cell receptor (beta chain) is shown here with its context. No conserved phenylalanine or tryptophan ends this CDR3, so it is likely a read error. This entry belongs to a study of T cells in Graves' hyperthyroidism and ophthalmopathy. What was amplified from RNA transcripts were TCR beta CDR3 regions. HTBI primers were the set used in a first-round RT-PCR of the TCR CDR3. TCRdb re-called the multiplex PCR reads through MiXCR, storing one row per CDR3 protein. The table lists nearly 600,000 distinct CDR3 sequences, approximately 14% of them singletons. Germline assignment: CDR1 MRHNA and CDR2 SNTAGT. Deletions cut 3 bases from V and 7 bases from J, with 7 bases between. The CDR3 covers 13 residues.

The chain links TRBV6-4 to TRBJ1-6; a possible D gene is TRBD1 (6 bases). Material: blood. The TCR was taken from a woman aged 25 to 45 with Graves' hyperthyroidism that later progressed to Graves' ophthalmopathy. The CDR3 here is CASSETGNSPLHS. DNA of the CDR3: TGTGCCAGCAGTGAAACAGGGAATTCACCCCTCCACTCT.